This TCR beta chain was sequenced for a study of T cell responses to AZD1222 COVID-19 vaccine. Using immunoSEQ multiplex PCR, the repertoire was profiled, and TCRdb retains in-frame clones only, with some absent. The sample records 150,000 to 200,000 clones, 87% being singletons. About this clone: The target antigen is unknown.

Study-level findings and limits: No repertoire was sampled before or during the peak T cell response, only after it. Reports indicate that nearly half of spike-specific TCRs are directed at unmutated variant regions.

Trimming removed 5 bases at V and 8 bases at J, with 12 bases between. This CDR3 spans 13 amino acids. CDR1 is SEHNR and CDR2 is FQNEAQ in the germline V gene (reference sequence). The source material was peripheral blood, sampled on day 0 of AZD1222 vaccination. This TCR came from an adult in good health. V is TRBV7-9 and J is TRBJ1-4; no firm D call. CDR3 in amino acids: CASSGGVREKLFF. CDR3 sequence (DNA): TGTGCCAGCAGCGGAGGAGTCCGGGAAAAACTGTTTTTT.